This TCR beta chain originates from a study of identical twins (dated by TCRdb to the mid-2010s). For the wider study: The study deep-sequenced TCR alpha and beta repertoires from monozygotic twins, unrelated adults of various ages and cord blood to test whether fetal clonotypes persist. To rule out contamination, replicate twin experiments were performed at different times with different library preparation protocols.

Broader findings and caveats from the paper: In monozygotic twins, recombination models systematically underestimated out-of-frame TCR alpha sharing, but the models matched the sharing seen between unrelated individuals. Compared with coincidental sharing between unrelated individuals, out-of-frame TCR alpha sequences shared between twins had an excess of sequences with low generation probability. Invariant T cells such as MAIT and iNKT could partly confound zero-insertion analyses, although diverse VJ usage argued against such confounding for most clonotypes. In beta out-of-frame sequences, excess twin sharing was weaker, because having fewer shared sequences lowered the signal-to-noise ratio. Abundant cord blood beta clonotypes had fewer insertions, young adult naive repertoires showed a similar but weaker trend, and memory repertoires showed no such trend. Because the same donors could not be followed over many years, the conclusions depended on cross-sectional statistical analysis.

CDR1 MNHNS and CDR2 SASEGT were looked up in the germline V gene. Including the terminal cysteine and phenylalanine, the CDR3 comprises 16 residues. Left in the record is the CDR3 DNA by itself, 48 bases read in frame from the first base. For this chain, trimming is 5 bases at the V end and 0 bases at the J end, and the number of junction bases without a gene match is 6. In its sample, this clonotype was seen a few times. The target of this receptor is not known. Base-call qualities are not available, and no considerably larger clone is one nucleotide away. Libraries were made using 5' RACE. Instrument on record: Illumina HiSeq 2000. Template switching introduced a universal primer binding site; the final cDNA contained a unique molecular identifier, enabling accurate counting of TCR cDNA molecules. Specific primers in the conserved constant-segment region were used to synthesize first-strand cDNA for TCR alpha and beta chains. Each cDNA library was double barcoded, with a SMART-Mk sample barcode plus Illumina barcodes, to control for contamination. Two successive PCR steps introduced TruSeq adapter sequences along with Illumina sample barcodes. Sequencing of the TCR alpha and beta cDNA libraries was done on the Illumina HiSeq platform using custom primers. As for the authors' bioinformatics: Unique molecular identifiers were extracted from raw reads with MiGEC, and CDR3 positions were determined with MiXCR. Recombination models were inferred per individual with the repgenHMM and IGoR tools using an EM algorithm. The analysis of shared clonotypes was done with the tcR package in R, with sharing normalized by the product of cloneset sizes. To study raw recombination free of thymic and clonal selection effects, out-of-frame nonproductive sequences were analyzed. Starting from the raw public reads, TCRdb applied fastp trimming at Q25, assembled clones with MiXCR and retained in-frame beta chains. Each entry merges the rows of one CDR3 protein and shows their most common DNA and genes. The V and J calls come from TCRdb's annotation, not from the publication. This sample lists around 450,000 distinct CDR3 sequences; 14% were detected once. Approximately 0.52% of the sample goes to the ten largest clones.

Only healthy Caucasian donors were included. Three pairs of female monozygotic twins, all aged roughly 18 to 29 years, were included in the twin cohort. CD4+ and CD8+ T cell populations were isolated with positive isolation kits from Invitrogen. This same sample was also taken into another study, of yellow fever vaccine responses in identical twins. As described in the second report: According to the authors, the vaccine-induced T cell response in identical twins seemed to be partly convergent and partly specific to each individual. Focusing on identical twins, the study followed the T cell clones that responded to the vaccine, and did so with precision.

This clonotype was sampled from a woman aged 18-30 years in good health. Material: CD4+ T cells sorted from blood. Recombination connected TRBV6-1 to TRBJ2-1, with 8 central nucleotides matching TRBD2. CDR3 reads: CASSPGAGVSYNEQFF. The sequenced DNA: TGTGCCAGCAGTCCCGGAGCGGGAGTCTCCTACAATGAGCAGTTCTTC.